This T cell receptor (beta chain) was sequenced for a study of Graves' ophthalmopathy and Graves' hyperthyroidism. Study-level results: Detected in blood as well were most expanded thyroid clonotypes with frequency above 0.001.

This clonotype was recorded many times. The antigen remains unidentified. The authors amplified TCR beta CDR3 regions from RNA transcripts. First-round RT-PCR employed HTBI primers, with a second-round multiplex PCR after it. TCRdb processed the multiplex PCR reads anew with MiXCR; each CDR3 protein has one entry. This sample has a few hundred thousand distinct CDR3 sequences, with 15% found just once. The hyperthyroidism patients, aged 18 to 65, had been newly diagnosed, with under 2 months' duration. As the starting material, more than 8 ml of fresh peripheral blood yielded the PBMCs. CDR1 is MNHEY and CDR2 is SVGAGI in the germline V gene. This CDR3 comprises 13 residues. V shed 9 bases and J 8 bases; nucleotides not matched to a gene: 12.

The TCR comes from a woman between 18 and 29 years old with stable Graves' hyperthyroidism. The specimen was peripheral blood. This chain connects TRBV6-5 to TRBJ1-1; 7 bases match TRBD1. The CDR3 DNA reads as TGTGCCAGTTGGGACCGGGACAGTAGAGAAGCTTTCTTT. Residues: CASWDRDSREAFF.